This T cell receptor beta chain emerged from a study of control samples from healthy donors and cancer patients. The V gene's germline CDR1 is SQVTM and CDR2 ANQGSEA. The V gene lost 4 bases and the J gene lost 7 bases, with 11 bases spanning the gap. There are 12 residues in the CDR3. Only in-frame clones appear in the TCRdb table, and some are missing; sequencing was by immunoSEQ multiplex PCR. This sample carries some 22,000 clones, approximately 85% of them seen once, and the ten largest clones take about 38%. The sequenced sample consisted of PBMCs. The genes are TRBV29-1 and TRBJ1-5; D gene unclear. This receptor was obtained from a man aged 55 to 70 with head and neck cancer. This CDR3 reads CSVGQVGQPQHF. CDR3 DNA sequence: TGCAGCGTTGGGCAGGTGGGCCAGCCCCAGCATTTT.